This entry lists 30 T cell receptor beta chains sequenced from one sample in a study of CD8 T cells in Susac syndrome. Reverse transcription of roughly 0.45 to 1 ug RNA was carried out with random hexamers. One entry per CDR3 protein results from TCRdb running MiXCR on the immunoSEQ multiplex PCR reads. The profile covers about 180,000 distinct CDR3 sequences, with around 96% appearing a single time and 0.15% to 0.2% taken by the ten largest. The sequencing input was CD8+ T cells from PBMCs. The receptors come from a human donor with multiple sclerosis.

The chain is built from TRBV29-1 and TRBJ2-7, with D maybe TRBD2 (6 bases). Germline V CDR1 and CDR2: SQVTM, ANQGSEA. The CDR3 runs 17 residues. V lost 4 bases and J lost 3, with 25 bases in between. The CDR3 sequence is CSVAGSKGPQDFYEQYF. CDR3 bases: TGCAGCGTTGCCGGGAGTAAAGGTCCACAGGACTTCTACGAGCAGTACTTC.

This clonotype has a single count. The V and J genes are TRBV2 and TRBJ2-3; D unresolved. Germline assignment: CDR1 SNHLY and CDR2 FYNNEI. Trimming took 5 bases from V and 6 from J, leaving 12 bases between them. The CDR3 totals 13 residues. The chain's CDR3 is CASSLLAGDTQYF. The CDR3 DNA reads as TGTGCCAGCAGTCTGTTAGCTGGTGATACGCAGTATTTT.

The chain has TRBV5-6 and TRBJ2-3, with D possibly being TRBD1 or TRBD2 (6 bases each). Trimming took off 5 bases at V and 5 bases at J, with 21 bases between the two ends. The CDR3 extends over 16 amino acids. The germline gives CDR1 SGHDT, CDR2 YYEEEE. As DNA, the CDR3 is TGTGCCAGCAGTCTGTCCCTCCGGGGGCGAAGAGATACGCAGTATTTT. Amino acid sequence: CASSLSLRGRRDTQYF. Full variable domain (missing parts from reference TRBV5-6 and TRBJ2-3): DAGVTQSPTHLIKTRGQQVTLRCSPKSGHDTVSWYQQALGQGPQFIFQYYEEEERQRGNFPDRFSGHQFPNYSSELNVNALLLGDSALYLCASSLSLRGRRDTQYFGPGTRLTVL.

This chain connects TRBV2 to TRBJ2-5, with D hard to call. Germline CDR1 and CDR2: SNHLY and FYNNEI. The CDR3 runs to 12 residues. With 1 base removed from V and 9 bases from J, the gap between germline ends came to 9 bases. The CDR3 nucleotides are TGTGCCAGCAGTGAAGTAGTTCGGGCCCAGTACTTC. Translation: CASSEVVRAQYF.

V and J are TRBV20-1 and TRBJ2-5; a possible D gene is TRBD2 (7 bases). The CDR3 runs to 16 residues. The ends were cut back, 1 base at V and 1 base at J, with 16 bases in the middle. CDR1 DFQATT and CDR2 SNEGSKA come from the germline V gene (reference sequence). The chain's CDR3 is CSARGGFGGRQETQYF. The CDR3 nucleotides are TGCAGTGCTAGAGGCGGGTTCGGGGGGCGCCAAGAGACCCAGTACTTC.

This clonotype is a singleton in its sample. V gene TRBV2 combines with J gene TRBJ2-1, with TRBD1 identical over 7 bases. J lost 3 bases, V lost 4 bases, and 3 bases had no gene match. CDR1 is SNHLY and CDR2 is FYNNEI in the germline V gene. The CDR3 is 14 amino acids. The chain's CDR3 is CASSGTGNYNEQFF. In DNA, the CDR3 is TGTGCCAGCAGTGGGACAGGAAACTACAATGAGCAGTTCTTC.

The rearrangement links TRBV27 to TRBJ2-1; TRBD2 might be the D (5 bases). CDR3 size: 16 residues. Trimming took off 5 bases at V and 4 bases at J, with 18 bases between the two ends. The germline V gene encodes CDR1 MNHEY and CDR2 SMNVEV (reference sequence). CDR3 in amino acids: CASSPTQAASYNEQFF. Here the CDR3 DNA reads TGTGCCAGCAGTCCCACACAAGCGGCCTCGTACAATGAGCAGTTCTTC.

This clonotype is a singleton in its sample. The V call is TRBV27, the J call TRBJ1-5; D possibly corresponds to TRBD1 (5 bases). The CDR3 spans 14 residues. Trimming removed 7 bases from V and 1 base from J, with 11 bases in between. Germline CDR1 and CDR2: MNHEY and SMNVEV (reference sequence). The CDR3 sequence: CASNSGTSNQPQHF. CDR3 sequence (DNA): TGTGCCAGCAATTCCGGGACCAGCAATCAGCCCCAGCATTTT.

This chain uses TRBV13 with TRBJ2-7; 9 nucleotides line up with TRBD1. V shed 4 bases and J 3 bases; nucleotides not matched to a gene: 13. Germline CDR1 and CDR2: PRHDT and FYEKMQ (reference sequence). CDR3 length: 17 amino acids. The CDR3 nucleotides are TGTGCCAGCAGCTCCCGGTGGGGGGACAGGGATATCTACGAGCAGTACTTC. This gives the protein CASSSRWGDRDIYEQYF. The whole variable domain, remainder taken from reference TRBV13 and TRBJ2-7, is AAGVIQSPRHLIKEKRETATLKCYPIPRHDTVYWYQQGPGQDPQFLISFYEKMQSDKGSIPDRFSAQQFSDYHSELNMSSLELGDSALYFCASSSRWGDRDIYEQYFGPGTRLTVT.

The chain combines TRBV4-2 with TRBJ2-1; 9 positions agree with TRBD2. J lost 8 bases, V lost 3 bases, and 17 bases had no gene match. Looked up from germline, CDR1 is LGHNA and CDR2 is YNFKEQ. This CDR3 is 18 amino acids long. The CDR3 DNA follows: TGTGCCAGCAGCCATCCCGGGAGTACAGGACTAGCGTCTCATGAGCAGTTCTTC. Amino acid sequence: CASSHPGSTGLASHEQFF.

The rearrangement joins TRBV29-1 to TRBJ2-3; D uncertain. The germline V gene has CDR1 SQVTM and CDR2 ANQGSEA. CDR3 length: 9 amino acids. The V end was cut by 4 bases, the J end by 10 bases, with 6 bases between. The CDR3 DNA reads TGCAGCGTTGGTGGGGCGCAGTATTTT. Amino acid sequence: CSVGGAQYF.

Turning to this clonotype: One end of the junction varies from germline; a read error may be responsible. CDR3 sequence (DNA): TGTGCCAGCAGCCCCGGCAGTAGCTATCAGCCCCAGCATTTT. This codes for CASSPGSSYQPQHF. This rearrangement joins TRBV27 to TRBJ1-5; D not certain. Per the germline V gene, CDR1 is MNHEY and CDR2 is SMNVEV (reference sequence). The CDR3 extends over 14 amino acids.

The chain uses TRBV27 and TRBJ2-1, with D unclear. The CDR3 runs to 11 residues. Germline assignment: CDR1 MNHEY and CDR2 SMNVEV (reference sequence). V was shortened by 7 bases and J by 13 bases, with 14 bases between the two germline ends. This CDR3 reads CASNWTPFQFF. DNA of the CDR3: TGTGCCAGCAACTGGACGCCCTTCCAGTTCTTC.

The gene calls are TRBV29-1 and TRBJ1-1; maybe TRBD1 (5 bases). The CDR3 runs 13 residues. Germline loops: CDR1 SQVTM, CDR2 ANQGSEA. V dropped 7 bases and J dropped 6 bases, with 18 bases sitting between them. CDR3 residues: CSAPVGGGAEAFF. In DNA, the CDR3 is TGCAGCGCTCCTGTGGGGGGAGGGGCTGAAGCTTTCTTT. Full variable domain (outside the CDR3, taken from reference TRBV29-1 and TRBJ1-1): SAVISQKPSRDICQRGTSLTIQCQVDSQVTMMFWYRQQPGQSLTLIATANQGSEATYESGFVIDKFPISRPNLTFSTLTVSNMSPEDSSIYLCSAPVGGGAEAFFGQGTRLTVV.

The chain joins TRBV2 to TRBJ1-4; D ambiguous. The CDR3 sequence is 15 residues long. CDR1 SNHLY and CDR2 FYNNEI come from the germline V gene. V lost 5 bases and J lost 8, with 18 bases in between. The CDR3 is CASSSLRTPSEKLFF. CDR3 nucleotides: TGTGCCAGCAGTTCCCTCCGTACTCCAAGCGAAAAACTGTTTTTT. The variable domain in full, with the rest retrieved from reference TRBV2 and TRBJ1-4, is EPEVTQTPSHQVTQMGQEVILRCVPISNHLYFYWYRQILGQKVEFLVSFYNNEISEKSEIFDDQFSVERPDGSNFTLKIRSTKLEDSAMYFCASSSLRTPSEKLFFGSGTQLSVL.

The J gene is TRBJ2-1, the V gene TRBV29-1, with TRBD2 matching 7 bases. With 7 bases clipped from V and 0 bases from J, the junction kept 9 bases outside the gene matches. CDR3 size: 15 residues. The germline gives CDR1 SQVTM, CDR2 ANQGSEA. Here the CDR3 reads CSAPRRGSSYNEQFF. The CDR3 bases are TGCAGCGCCCCGCGGCGCGGGAGCTCCTACAATGAGCAGTTCTTC.

The chain employs TRBV6-2 or TRBV6-3 and TRBJ2-2; unclear D gene. CDR3 size: 13 residues. Germline V gene lookup returns CDR1 MNHEY and CDR2 SVGEGT. V dropped 10 bases and J dropped 8 bases, with 17 bases sitting between them. The CDR3 DNA reads as TGTGCCACCCAACTCTTGGGTTCGGGGGAGCTGTTTTTT. Residues: CATQLLGSGELFF.

The chain carries TRBV9 and TRBJ1-2; a possible D gene is TRBD1 (5 bases). The CDR3 spans 14 residues. Germline V gene lookup returns CDR1 SGDLS and CDR2 YYNGEE. V was pared by 3 bases and J by 7 bases, with 16 bases between. CDR3 in DNA: TGTGCCAGCAGCGCTAACTCAGGGCCCGGTGGCTACACCTTC. It specifies CASSANSGPGGYTF.

The rearrangement joins TRBV4-1 to TRBJ2-1; 9 bases match TRBD2. J lost 3 bases, V lost 2 bases, and 5 bases had no gene match. This CDR3 is built from 16 residues. CDR1 and CDR2 from the germline V gene are MGHRA and YSYEKL. CDR3 sequence: CASSQFTSGLYNEQFF. CDR3 bases: TGCGCCAGCAGCCAATTCACTAGCGGGCTCTACAATGAGCAGTTCTTC.

The chain has TRBV27 and TRBJ1-4; D is undetermined. The CDR3 length is 16 residues. The germline gives CDR1 MNHEY, CDR2 SMNVEV (reference sequence). V lost 4 bases and J 2 bases, leaving 14 bases between the germline ends. The DNA for the CDR3 is TGTGCCAGCAGTTCTCTCCGGGGAGATACTAATGAAAAACTGTTTTTT. This encodes CASSSLRGDTNEKLFF. Complete variable domain (other parts from reference TRBV27 and TRBJ1-4): EAQVTQNPRYLITVTGKKLTVTCSQNMNHEYMSWYRQDPGLGLRQIYYSMNVEVTDKGDVPEGYKVSRKEKRNFPLILESPSPNQTSLYFCASSSLRGDTNEKLFFGSGTQLSVL.

The chain uses TRBV14 and TRBJ2-1; 9 bases fit TRBD2. This CDR3 has 16 amino acids. CDR1 is SGHDN, CDR2 FVKESK, per germline. The V and J ends lost 1 base and 4 bases, in that order; junction bases with no gene match: 5. The CDR3 region is CASSQGLAGAYNEQFF. The CDR3, as DNA: TGTGCCAGCAGCCAAGGCTTAGCGGGAGCTTACAATGAGCAGTTCTTC. Full variable domain (outside the CDR3, taken from reference TRBV14 and TRBJ2-1): EAGVTQFPSHSVIEKGQTVTLRCDPISGHDNLYWYRRVMGKEIKFLLHFVKESKQDESGMPNNRFLAERTGGTYSTLKVQPAELEDSGVYFCASSQGLAGAYNEQFFGPGTRLTVL.

This clonotype was counted once. As DNA, the CDR3 is TGTGCCAGCAGCTGGGGGGGAACGGAGACCCAGTACTTC. Residues: CASSWGGTETQYF. V usage is TRBV12-3 or TRBV12-4 and J usage is TRBJ2-5; 7 bases agree with TRBD2. There are 13 residues in the CDR3. V was pared by 6 bases and J by 5 bases, with 6 bases of the junction left unmatched.

The chain joins TRBV2 to TRBJ2-3; D not certain. Trimming left V 5 bases short and J 0 bases short, with 9 bases between. The germline V gene has CDR1 SNHLY and CDR2 FYNNEI. The length of the CDR3 is 14 residues. CDR3 DNA: TGTGCCAGCAGTCGATACCCTAGCACAGATACGCAGTATTTT. Translation gives CASSRYPSTDTQYF.

This sequence joins TRBV29-1 and TRBJ2-1; the match to TRBD2 covers 8 bases. Looked up from germline, CDR1 is SQVTM and CDR2 is ANQGSEA. Trimming took 6 bases from V and 0 from J; bases not matched to a gene: 10. This CDR3 is built from 16 residues. Written as DNA, the CDR3 is TGCAGCGTGATAGCGGGACCCACCAGCTCCTACAATGAGCAGTTCTTC. Translating it yields CSVIAGPTSSYNEQFF.

V gene TRBV7-3 combines with J gene TRBJ2-3, with no clear D. V lost 1 base, J lost 0 bases, and 8 bases lay in between. CDR1 SGHTA and CDR2 FQGTGA come from the germline V gene. CDR3 size: 15 residues. Here the CDR3 reads CASSLRGYSTDTQYF. DNA of the CDR3: TGTGCCAGCAGCTTAAGGGGATATAGCACAGATACGCAGTATTTT.

CDR3 sequence: CASSLAVYNEQFF. The CDR3 region has the DNA TGTGCCAGCAGTTTAGCGGTCTACAATGAGCAGTTCTTC. The chain recombines TRBV12-3 or TRBV12-4 with TRBJ2-1; D ambiguous. Trimming left V 0 bases short and J 3 bases short, with 3 bases between. The CDR3 loop spans 13 amino acids.

The V and J genes are TRBV10-3 and TRBJ2-7; TRBD2 might be the D (7 bases). The CDR3 runs to 15 residues. Trimming took off 3 bases at V and 6 bases at J, with 18 bases between the two ends. CDR1 and CDR2 from the germline V gene are ENHRY and SYGVKD. CDR3 loop: CAISDRGAPASEQYF. For the CDR3, the DNA is TGTGCCATCAGTGACCGGGGGGCCCCCGCAAGCGAGCAGTACTTC.

The V and J genes are TRBV27 and TRBJ1-2; D ambiguous. The germline CDR1 and CDR2 sequences are MNHEY and SMNVEV (reference sequence). V lost 6 bases to trimming and J lost 7 bases, with 18 bases between them. This CDR3 has 14 residues. In DNA form, the CDR3 reads TGTGCCAGCAGCCTAAGGGAGTGGATGGCTGGCTACACCTTC. It is translated as CASSLREWMAGYTF.

J is TRBJ1-5 and V is TRBV11-2; unclear D gene. The CDR3 loop spans 13 amino acids. V was shortened by 5 bases and J by 3 bases, with 8 bases between the two germline ends. CDR1 is SGHAT, CDR2 FQNNGV, per germline. CDR3 region: CASSLDFNQPQHF. CDR3 in DNA: TGTGCCAGCAGCCTTGATTTCAATCAGCCCCAGCATTTT.

This clonotype was seen only once. The rearrangement uses TRBV27 and TRBJ1-1; tentatively, D is TRBD1 (6 bases). Trimming took off 7 bases at V and 4 bases at J, with 13 bases between the two ends. The CDR3 length is 13 residues. Germline loops: CDR1 MNHEY, CDR2 SMNVEV (reference sequence). CDR3 DNA: TGTGCCAGCAAGCGGCCAGGGGCCACTGAAGCTTTCTTT. Translating it yields CASKRPGATEAFF.